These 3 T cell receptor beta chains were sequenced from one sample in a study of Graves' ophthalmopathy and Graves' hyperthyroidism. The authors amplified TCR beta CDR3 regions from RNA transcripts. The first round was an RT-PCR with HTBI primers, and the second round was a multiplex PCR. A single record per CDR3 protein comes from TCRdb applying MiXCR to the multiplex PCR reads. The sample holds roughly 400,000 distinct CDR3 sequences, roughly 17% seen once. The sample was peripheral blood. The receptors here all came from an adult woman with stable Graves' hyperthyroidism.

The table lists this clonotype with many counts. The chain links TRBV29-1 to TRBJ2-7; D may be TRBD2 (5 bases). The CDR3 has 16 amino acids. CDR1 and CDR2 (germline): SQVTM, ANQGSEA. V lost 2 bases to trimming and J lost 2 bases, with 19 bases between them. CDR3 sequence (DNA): TGCAGCGTTGAACTCGGTTCTCGCGGGTTGCCCTACGAGCAGTACTTC. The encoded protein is CSVELGSRGLPYEQYF.

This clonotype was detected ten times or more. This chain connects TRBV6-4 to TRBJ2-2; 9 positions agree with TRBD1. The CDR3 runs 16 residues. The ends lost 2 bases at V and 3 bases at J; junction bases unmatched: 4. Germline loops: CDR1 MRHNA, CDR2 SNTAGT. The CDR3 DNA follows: TGTGCCAGCAGTGACACAGGGGGCTTCTACACCGGGGAGCTGTTTTTT. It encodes CASSDTGGFYTGELFF.

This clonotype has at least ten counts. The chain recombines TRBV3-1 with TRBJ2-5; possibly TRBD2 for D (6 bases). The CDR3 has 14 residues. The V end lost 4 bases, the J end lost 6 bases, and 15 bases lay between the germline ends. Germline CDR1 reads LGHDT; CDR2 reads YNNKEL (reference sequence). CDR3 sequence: CASSRSGTLKTQYF. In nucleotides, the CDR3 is TGTGCCAGCAGCCGCTCCGGGACTCTGAAGACCCAGTACTTC.